These 31 T cell receptor beta chains came from one sample sequenced in a study of technical replicates of blood from four donors. Method: immunoSEQ multiplex PCR; TCRdb's copy keeps in-frame clones and lacks some. The sample shows about 70,000 clones, approximately 96% of them seen only once. Sequencing input: T cells isolated from PBMCs. The source is a human donor in good health.

The rearrangement links TRBV4-2 to TRBJ2-1, with a tentative D call TRBD2 (6 bases). V lost 4 bases and J 3 bases, leaving 10 bases between the germline ends. The CDR3 loop spans 14 amino acids. CDR1 and CDR2 from the germline V gene are LGHNA and YNFKEQ. CDR3 DNA sequence: TGTGCCAGCAGCCCGCTGGGACTCTACAATGAGCAGTTCTTC. It yields the protein CASSPLGLYNEQFF.

This chain uses TRBV11-2 with TRBJ2-3; D is ambiguous. CDR3 length: 14 residues. Germline CDR1 SGHAT, CDR2 FQNNGV. Trimming removed 6 bases from V and 0 bases from J, with 10 bases in between. This CDR3 reads CASSPSYSTDTQYF. The DNA for the CDR3 is TGTGCCAGCAGTCCTTCTTATAGCACAGATACGCAGTATTTT.

The chain employs TRBV18 and TRBJ1-3, with TRBD1 matching 9 bases. CDR3 length: 16 amino acids. Germline-derived CDR1 and CDR2 are KGHSH and LQKENI. The trim removed 2 bases at V and 1 base at J, leaving 3 bases unmatched. The CDR3 spells CASSPSDRGSGNTIYF. CDR3 nucleotide sequence: TGTGCCAGCTCACCATCGGACAGGGGATCTGGAAACACCATATATTTT.

The chain uses TRBV15 and TRBJ2-7; the match to TRBD1 covers 10 bases. The germline V gene encodes CDR1 LNHNV and CDR2 YYDKDF (reference sequence). The trim removed 1 base at V and 5 bases at J, leaving 2 bases unmatched. CDR3 length: 14 amino acids. CDR3 coding DNA: TGTGCCACCAGCAGAGGGGGACAGGGGAACGAGCAGTACTTC. Encoded protein: CATSRGGQGNEQYF.

This clone has just a few counts. The rearrangement joins TRBV6-4 to TRBJ2-2; 8 bases map to TRBD1. The CDR3 length is 14 residues. J lost 3 bases, V lost 8 bases, and 5 bases had no gene match. Germline lookup yields CDR1 MRHNA and CDR2 SNTAGT. As DNA, the CDR3 is TGTGCCAGCCGACCGACAGGGGACACCGGGGAGCTGTTTTTT. This encodes CASRPTGDTGELFF.

The rearrangement links TRBV27 to TRBJ2-7, with D possibly being TRBD2 (6 bases). The V gene lost 7 bases and the J gene lost 1 base, with 8 bases spanning the gap. This CDR3 spans 12 amino acids. Per the germline V gene, CDR1 is MNHEY and CDR2 is SMNVEV (reference sequence). The CDR3 here is CASMGGSYEQYF. The CDR3 DNA reads TGTGCCAGCATGGGAGGATCCTACGAGCAGTACTTC.

The chain combines TRBV7-9 with TRBJ1-2; D perhaps matches TRBD1 (5 bases). Germline V gives CDR1 SEHNR, CDR2 FQNEAQ (reference sequence). This CDR3 contains 15 residues. The germline V and J ends were trimmed by 5 bases and 7 bases, with 20 bases remaining between them. The CDR3 coding sequence is TGTGCCAGCAGCCTTAATAGCGGGGGAGAGTTTGGCTACACCTTC. This codes for CASSLNSGGEFGYTF.

With regard to this clone: An end of the junction does not agree with germline; a read error may underlie this. This chain links TRBV6-6 with TRBJ1-4, with a possible D match to TRBD1 (5 bases). The CDR3 consists of 12 residues. Germline values: CDR1 MNHNY, CDR2 SVGAGI (reference sequence). The chain's CDR3 is CASSYVGRVKNF. The CDR3 nucleotides read TGTGCCAGCAGTTACGTTGGCAGGGTAAAGAATTTT.

This clone was detected only a few times. V gene TRBV6-1 combines with J gene TRBJ2-7, with 9 bases aligning to TRBD2. V lost 4 bases to trimming and J lost 3 bases; unmatched junction nucleotides: 7. This CDR3 contains 15 residues. The germline V gene encodes CDR1 MNHNS and CDR2 SASEGT. The CDR3 sequence is CASSAASGNIYEQYF. Written as DNA, the CDR3 is TGTGCCAGCAGTGCGGCTAGCGGGAATATCTACGAGCAGTACTTC.

The sample holds one count of this clone. A junction end diverges from the germline sequence, so it may reflect a read error. The V and J genes are TRBV9 and TRBJ1-2; weak D call: TRBD1 (6 bases). The CDR3 covers 14 residues. The germline CDR1 and CDR2 sequences are SGDLS and YYNGEE. In DNA, the CDR3 is TGTGCCAGCAGCCAGCAGGGGACTAATTATGGCTACACCTTC. As protein: CASSQQGTNYGYTF.

V and J are TRBV10-3 and TRBJ1-5, with D unresolved. The CDR3 has 14 amino acids. CDR1 is ENHRY and CDR2 is SYGVKD in the germline V gene. Trimming stripped 0 bases from V and 4 bases from J, with 7 bases between. DNA for the CDR3: TGTGCCATCAGTGAGTCGATAGTTAATCAGCCCCAGCATTTT. Encoded protein: CAISESIVNQPQHF.

The rearrangement uses TRBV7-9 and TRBJ2-3; 9 nucleotides line up with TRBD2. This CDR3 has 18 amino acids. Germline V gives CDR1 SEHNR, CDR2 FQNEAQ (reference sequence). Losses at the gene ends were 5 bases for V and 0 bases for J; bases not matched to a gene: 12. CDR3 in amino acids: CASSLVGGRGSSTDTQYF. The CDR3 nucleotides read TGTGCCAGCAGCCTTGTGGGCGGGAGGGGAAGCAGCACAGATACGCAGTATTTT.

The chain has TRBV14 and TRBJ1-2; no clear D gene. The CDR3 totals 12 residues. V was shortened by 0 bases and J by 7 bases, with 6 bases between the two germline ends. Germline lookup yields CDR1 SGHDN and CDR2 FVKESK. The CDR3 region has the DNA TGTGCCAGCAGCCAAGAGTACTCTGGCTACACCTTC. Its protein product is CASSQEYSGYTF.

This sequence joins TRBV7-9 and TRBJ2-1; TRBD2 matches 11 bases. The germline CDR1 and CDR2 sequences are SEHNR and FQNEAQ (reference sequence). V trimming: 6 bases; J trimming: 7 bases; junction bases outside the gene matches: 8. There are 15 residues in the CDR3. CDR3 sequence reads: CASRTTSGGRNEQFF. The CDR3 DNA follows: TGTGCCAGCAGGACCACTAGCGGGGGAAGGAATGAGCAGTTCTTC.

V and J are TRBV11-3 and TRBJ2-1; 8 bases fit TRBD2. Trimming at V came to 2 bases and at J to 3 bases, leaving 9 bases not matched to a gene. This CDR3 is 17 amino acids long. Germline V gene lookup returns CDR1 SGHNT and CDR2 YENEEA. The CDR3 region is CASSLSPGGAIYNEQFF. The CDR3 region has the DNA TGTGCCAGCAGCTTATCCCCCGGGGGGGCGATCTACAATGAGCAGTTCTTC.

The CDR3 protein is CASSPHRNSPLHF. The CDR3 coding sequence is TGTGCCAGCAGCCCCCACAGGAATTCACCCCTCCACTTT. The J gene is TRBJ1-6, the V gene TRBV6-6; D might be TRBD1 (5 bases). Trimming removed 6 bases at V and 7 bases at J, with 10 bases between. This CDR3 has 13 residues. The germline gives CDR1 MNHNY, CDR2 SVGAGI (reference sequence).

V gene TRBV7-8 combines with J gene TRBJ1-2; 9 bases are shared with TRBD1. This CDR3 is 15 amino acids long. Germline loops: CDR1 SGHVS, CDR2 FQNEAQ. The ends lost 3 bases at V and 7 bases at J; junction bases unmatched: 9. CDR3 sequence reads: CASSLGRDRVLGYTF. CDR3 nucleotide sequence: TGTGCCAGCAGCTTGGGGAGGGACAGGGTTCTTGGCTACACCTTC.

The CDR3 region has the DNA TGTGCCAGCAGTGAAGAGAGGTTTATTCGGGAGCCCCAGCATTTT. Translation gives CASSEERFIREPQHF. The V and J genes are TRBV6-1 and TRBJ1-5; D uncertain. CDR3 length: 15 residues. Germline V CDR1 and CDR2: MNHNS, SASEGT. Trimming took off 1 base at V and 8 bases at J, with 15 bases between the two ends.

As DNA, the CDR3 is TGTGCCAGCAGACCCACTACCGCAGAGCTACTCCCGAACACTGAAGCTTTCTTT. Protein sequence: CASRPTTAELLPNTEAFF. The chain carries TRBV13 and TRBJ1-1; D unclear. From germline, CDR1 is PRHDT and CDR2 FYEKMQ (reference sequence). V was cut by 6 bases and J by 1 base, with 24 bases left in between. The CDR3 is made up of 18 amino acids.

This chain links TRBV6-1 with TRBJ1-3, with D possibly TRBD1 on 6 matching bases. CDR3 length: 17 residues. V lost 2 bases and J lost 0, with 14 bases in between. Germline V CDR1 and CDR2: MNHNS, SASEGT. The CDR3 DNA follows: TGTGCCAGCAGTGAAATGGACAGACCCTACTCTGGAAACACCATATATTTT. This codes for CASSEMDRPYSGNTIYF.

In this sample, this clone turned up once. The rearrangement uses TRBV28 and TRBJ1-5, with 9 bases fitting TRBD1. The CDR3 consists of 15 residues. J was trimmed by 7 bases and V by 7 bases; bases with no gene match: 11. Germline CDR1 MDHEN, CDR2 SYDVKM. The DNA of the CDR3 is TGTGCCAGCAAGTTTAGGGGACAGGGACACCAGCCCCAGCATTTT. This codes for CASKFRGQGHQPQHF.

This chain connects TRBV6-5 to TRBJ1-1; 8 bases map to TRBD1. Unmatched junction bases numbered 5, after V lost 4 bases and J lost 7 bases. Germline CDR1 reads MNHEY; CDR2 reads SVGAGI. The CDR3 contains 13 residues. The CDR3 protein is CASSSAGTGEAFF. The CDR3 region has the DNA TGTGCCAGCAGTTCGGCCGGGACAGGTGAAGCTTTCTTT.

This clone was seen only a few times. The genes are TRBV6-4 and TRBJ1-2, with 7 bases fitting TRBD1. CDR1 is MRHNA and CDR2 is SNTAGT in the germline V gene. With 2 bases clipped from V and 6 bases from J, the junction kept 9 bases outside the gene matches. The CDR3 runs to 15 residues. The CDR3 sequence is CASSDGGNRGDGYTF. CDR3 in DNA: TGTGCCAGCAGTGACGGAGGAAACAGGGGTGATGGCTACACCTTC.

V gene TRBV6-5 combines with J gene TRBJ1-3; D is possibly TRBD1 (6 bases). The CDR3 contains 16 residues. Trimming shortened V by 0 bases and J by 4 bases, and 13 bases separated the two germline ends. Germline values: CDR1 MNHEY, CDR2 SVGAGI. The CDR3 sequence is CASSYSAGVSGNTIYF. CDR3 nucleotide sequence: TGTGCCAGCAGTTACTCGGCAGGGGTGAGCGGAAACACCATATATTTT.

The rearrangement links TRBV15 to TRBJ2-5; 7 bases map to TRBD2. This CDR3 has 13 residues. Per the germline V gene, CDR1 is LNHNV and CDR2 is YYDKDF (reference sequence). Trimming cost V 2 bases and J 4 bases; bases outside gene matches: 1. CDR3 DNA sequence: TGTGCCACCAGCAGACTAGCGGTAGAGACCCAGTACTTC. This sequence encodes CATSRLAVETQYF.

The DNA of the CDR3 is TGTGCCAGTAGGAGACAGGATGACAATTCACCCCTCCACTTT. Translating gives CASRRQDDNSPLHF. The chain carries TRBV19 and TRBJ1-6; maybe TRBD1 (6 bases). CDR3 length: 14 amino acids. The V end lost 6 bases, the J end lost 7 bases, and 13 bases lay between the germline ends. Germline CDR1 and CDR2: LNHDA and SQIVND (reference sequence).

The sample holds one count of this clone. The chain is built from TRBV7-9 and TRBJ2-1; unclear D gene. Trimming pared 0 bases from V and 6 bases from J, leaving 12 bases between. The CDR3 length is 15 residues. The V gene's germline CDR1 is SEHNR and CDR2 FQNEAQ (reference sequence). CDR3 region: CASSLALGTANEQFF. DNA of the CDR3: TGTGCCAGCAGCTTAGCGCTAGGAACCGCCAATGAGCAGTTCTTC.

CDR3 DNA: TGTGCCAGTTTGGCGACAGTCATGAACACTGAAGCTTTCTTT. Translated, it gives CASLATVMNTEAFF. The chain uses TRBV19 and TRBJ1-1; perhaps TRBD1 as D (5 bases). Germline lookup yields CDR1 LNHDA and CDR2 SQIVND (reference sequence). This CDR3 is built from 14 residues. V shed 8 bases and J shed 0 bases, with 13 bases lying between them.

V gene TRBV6-5 combines with J gene TRBJ1-5, with no clear D. The germline V gene encodes CDR1 MNHEY and CDR2 SVGAGI. The CDR3 totals 15 residues. Trimming stripped 0 bases from V and 3 bases from J, with 9 bases between. CDR3 DNA: TGTGCCAGCAGTTACTCGAGCAACGTCAATCAGCCCCAGCATTTT. Its protein is CASSYSSNVNQPQHF.

The chain combines TRBV2 with TRBJ1-5; TRBD1 might be the D (6 bases). The germline V gene encodes CDR1 SNHLY and CDR2 FYNNEI. The CDR3 has 13 amino acids. V gave up 6 bases and J gave up 1 base, with 7 bases separating them. CDR3 sequence reads: CASRQGSNQPQHF. For the CDR3, the DNA is TGTGCCAGCAGACAGGGAAGCAATCAGCCCCAGCATTTT.

The chain joins TRBV11-1 to TRBJ1-1; D is uncertain. Germline V lookup: CDR1 SGHAT, CDR2 FQDESV (reference sequence). The length of the CDR3 is 14 residues. V lost 4 bases and J lost 5, with 14 bases in between. The CDR3 region is CASSSTSGLTEAFF. The CDR3 DNA reads TGTGCCAGCAGCTCCACGTCCGGGTTGACTGAAGCTTTCTTT.